This TCR beta chain derives from a study of blood T cell repertoires in COVID-19. With V trimmed by 3 bases and J by 8 bases, 9 bases remained unmatched. The CDR3 runs 16 residues. The germline V gene has CDR1 WNHNN and CDR2 SYGVQD (reference sequence). Per the authors' pipeline: Cell counts per sample came from amplifying reference gene primers. Produced via immunoSEQ multiplex PCR; TCRdb's table is partial and in-frame only. The DNA gave D and trimming, while V, J and clone size come from that table. The repertoire holds 110,000 to 150,000 clones, with roughly 88% as singletons. Sequencing was done on a sample of peripheral blood. This chain links TRBV10-1 with TRBJ2-1, with TRBD2 identical over 11 bases. The clonotype comes from a man in his fifties or sixties with active or convalescent COVID-19. CDR3 residues: CASSDTGLADGYEQFF. In nucleotides, the CDR3 is TGCGCCAGCAGTGATACGGGACTAGCGGACGGGTATGAGCAGTTCTTC.